These T cell receptor beta chains were read from a single sample in a study of OX40 agonist ivuxolimab in advanced cancers. Sequencing was performed with immunoSEQ multiplex PCR; in TCRdb, only in-frame clones are kept and a portion is missing. The profile shows about 47,000 clones, under 90% of them singletons. The sequences come from CD4+ or CD8+ T cells sorted from blood, collected in a trial of the OX40 agonist ivuxolimab. The receptor set was obtained from an adult with an advanced solid tumor such as melanoma, head and neck, liver or kidney cancer. The CDR3 runs from the conserved cysteine through the conserved F or W. Fields, in order: D gene, J gene, V gene, clone size, CDR3 DNA, CDR3 protein. D genes are given only for firm matches. Clone size is shown for a subset of rows, as once, few, many or a class of expanded clone.

>-|TRBJ2-7|TRBV21-1|few
TGTGCCAGCAGCCCTCGCTACGAGCAGTACTTC
CASSPRYEQYF
>-|TRBJ2-1|TRBV14|-
TGTGCCAGCAGCCAAGGGTACAATGAGCAGTTCTTC
CASSQGYNEQFF
>-|TRBJ2-1|TRBV28|-
TGTGCCAGCAGTTTTACTGGGGACAATGAGCAGTTCTTC
CASSFTGDNEQFF
>-|TRBJ2-3|TRBV5-4|-
TGTGCCAGCAGCTTGGTGCTGACTACATTCACAGATACGCAGTATTTT
CASSLVLTTFTDTQYF
>-|TRBJ2-7|TRBV27|-
TGTGCCAGCAGCCCTGGACAGTCCCCCCTCTACGAGCAGTACTTC
CASSPGQSPLYEQYF
>TRBD1|TRBJ2-7|TRBV6-1|many
TGCGGTACGACAGGGAATCCCGAGCAGTACTTC
CGTTGNPEQYF
>-|TRBJ2-7|TRBV7-9|many
TGTGCCAGCAGCCCTAAGGGGGCGGGAGGTATCTCCTACGAGCAGTACTTC
CASSPKGAGGISYEQYF
>-|TRBJ1-3|TRBV13|-
TGTGCCAGCAGCTTAGGGGCTTACTCCTCTGGAAACACCATATATTTT
CASSLGAYSSGNTIYF
>-|TRBJ2-2|TRBV7-8|-
TGTGCCAGCAGCTTAGTCCGGCAGGGGAGATGGATCGGGGAGCTGTTTTTT
CASSLVRQGRWIGELFF
>TRBD2|TRBJ2-3|TRBV19|-
TGTGCCAGTAGTATGCTAGCGGGGGTGACAGATACGCAGTATTTT
CASSMLAGVTDTQYF
>TRBD2|TRBJ2-3|TRBV28|-
TGTGCCAGCAGTTTCTGGGGGGGGGCAGATACGCAGTATTTT
CASSFWGGADTQYF
>-|TRBJ2-7|TRBV5-1|-
TGCGCCAGCAGCCAGGGACGGGAACACTCCTACGAGCAGTACTTC
CASSQGREHSYEQYF
>-|TRBJ1-5|TRBV4-1|-
TGCGCCAGCAGCCAATCATACCCAGCCGCCCATCAGCCCCAGCATTTT
CASSQSYPAAHQPQHF
>-|TRBJ2-1|TRBV19|-
TGTGCCAGCCGATCCTTTGAGAATGAGCAGTTCTTC
CASRSFENEQFF
>-|TRBJ2-7|TRBV27|-
TGTGCCAGCAGTTCCCTTTCAGGTGCTTTGGAGCAGTACTTC
CASSSLSGALEQYF
>TRBD1|TRBJ2-7|TRBV7-8|-
TGTGCCAGCAGTAACGACAGGGGACAAGCCAGGTCCTACGAGCAGTACTTC
CASSNDRGQARSYEQYF
>TRBD1|TRBJ2-1|TRBV7-2|-
TGTGCCAGCAGCTTAGCTTCCTGGGCAGGGGGTTACAATGAGCAGTTCTTC
CASSLASWAGGYNEQFF
>-|TRBJ1-4|TRBV6-6|-
TGTGCCAGCAGAGACACGGGGGAAAAACTGTTTTTT
CASRDTGEKLFF
>-|TRBJ1-5|TRBV19|few
TGTGCCAGTAGTATTTTAGGGGCGTACGTCCAGCCCCAGCATTTT
CASSILGAYVQPQHF
>-|TRBJ2-3|TRBV2|-
TGTGCCAGCAGTGTTCGCGGGGTATCTTTAACAGATACGCAGTATTTT
CASSVRGVSLTDTQYF
>-|TRBJ1-1|TRBV27|-
TGTGCCAGCAGAAATAAGGGGCTGAACACTGAAGCTTTCTTT
CASRNKGLNTEAFF
>-|TRBJ1-1|TRBV11-2|-
TGTGCCAGCAGCTTGAACACCATGAACACTGAAGCTTTCTTT
CASSLNTMNTEAFF
>-|TRBJ1-6|TRBV21-1|-
TGTGCCAGCAGCCCCGGTCAGGGCAATAATTCACCCCTCCACTTT
CASSPGQGNNSPLHF
>TRBD2|TRBJ2-1|TRBV27|-
TGTGCCAGCACGGCGGGAGGGTCGTTAAATGAGCAGTTCTTC
CASTAGGSLNEQFF